This is a list of T cell receptor beta chains from one sample in a study of T cell responses to AZD1222 COVID-19 vaccine. Libraries were prepared by immunoSEQ multiplex PCR; TCRdb keeps only in-frame clonotypes and omits some of them. The table lists about 260,000 clones, 93% of them singletons. The sample in question was peripheral blood, obtained on day 0 of AZD1222 vaccination. Receptors were obtained from an adult in good health. Both conserved end residues are part of each CDR3. The D gene is left open where the match is weak. Clone size is not always given. Where it is, it says once, few, many or a class for expanded clones.

v_call: TRBV6-5; clone_size: once; d_call: -; j_call: TRBJ2-2; cdr3_aa: CASSPRGAYTGELFF; cdr3_nt: TGTGCCAGCAGTCCTCGGGGGGCTTACACCGGGGAGCTGTTTTTT
v_call: TRBV11-3; clone_size: -; d_call: -; j_call: TRBJ2-7; cdr3_aa: CASSLATGPSYEQYF; cdr3_nt: TGTGCCAGCAGCTTAGCGACAGGCCCCTCCTACGAGCAGTACTTC
v_call: TRBV5-4; clone_size: -; d_call: -; j_call: TRBJ2-7; cdr3_aa: CASSMDSIYEQYF; cdr3_nt: TGTGCCAGCAGCATGGACAGCATCTACGAGCAGTACTTC
v_call: TRBV18; clone_size: -; d_call: -; j_call: TRBJ2-4; cdr3_aa: CASSGQGTEKNIQYF; cdr3_nt: TGTGCCAGCTCCGGCCAGGGGACGGAGAAAAACATTCAGTACTTC
v_call: TRBV28; clone_size: -; d_call: -; j_call: TRBJ1-5; cdr3_aa: CASAPAGGSGQPQHF; cdr3_nt: TGTGCCAGCGCCCCGGCGGGGGGCTCGGGTCAGCCCCAGCATTTT
v_call: TRBV19; clone_size: -; d_call: TRBD1; j_call: TRBJ2-2; cdr3_aa: CASIRGQGYTGELFF; cdr3_nt: TGTGCCAGTATCCGGGGACAGGGTTACACCGGGGAGCTGTTTTTT
v_call: TRBV7-2; clone_size: -; d_call: TRBD1; j_call: TRBJ2-3; cdr3_aa: CASSSIQGDGADTQYF; cdr3_nt: TGTGCCAGCAGCTCGATTCAGGGGGATGGAGCAGATACGCAGTATTTT
v_call: TRBV9; clone_size: -; d_call: -; j_call: TRBJ2-3; cdr3_aa: CASSVQGRTDTQYF; cdr3_nt: TGTGCCAGCAGCGTCCAGGGCAGGACAGATACGCAGTATTTT
v_call: TRBV15; clone_size: -; d_call: -; j_call: TRBJ2-5; cdr3_aa: CATSREGFQETQYF; cdr3_nt: TGTGCCACCAGCAGAGAGGGGTTTCAAGAGACCCAGTACTTC
v_call: TRBV7-3; clone_size: once; d_call: -; j_call: TRBJ2-1; cdr3_aa: CASRRDGDEQFF; cdr3_nt: TGTGCCAGCAGACGAGACGGGGATGAGCAGTTCTTC
v_call: TRBV28; clone_size: -; d_call: -; j_call: TRBJ1-5; cdr3_aa: CASSFNGVGNQPQHF; cdr3_nt: TGTGCCAGCAGTTTTAACGGGGTGGGCAATCAGCCCCAGCATTTT
v_call: TRBV30; clone_size: -; d_call: TRBD1; j_call: TRBJ2-7; cdr3_aa: CAWKATGTAGYEQYF; cdr3_nt: TGTGCCTGGAAGGCCACCGGGACAGCAGGCTACGAGCAGTACTTC
v_call: TRBV29-1; clone_size: -; d_call: -; j_call: TRBJ1-4; cdr3_aa: CSVERPHGRKLFF; cdr3_nt: TGCAGCGTTGAGAGACCCCACGGGCGAAAACTGTTTTTT
v_call: TRBV28; clone_size: -; d_call: -; j_call: TRBJ2-2; cdr3_aa: CASSLLVAGELFF; cdr3_nt: TGTGCCAGCAGTCTCCTAGTGGCCGGGGAGCTGTTTTTT
v_call: TRBV6-5; clone_size: once; d_call: TRBD2; j_call: TRBJ2-3; cdr3_aa: CASSYPGGRGGQYF; cdr3_nt: TGTGCCAGCAGTTACCCGGGGGGTAGGGGTGGGCAGTATTTT
v_call: TRBV7-2; clone_size: -; d_call: -; j_call: TRBJ1-1; cdr3_aa: CASSLASRGPMNTEAFF; cdr3_nt: TGTGCCAGCAGCTTAGCGAGTAGGGGTCCTATGAACACTGAAGCTTTCTTT
v_call: TRBV23-1; clone_size: -; d_call: -; j_call: TRBJ2-3; cdr3_aa: CASSQLDWGGQYF; cdr3_nt: TGCGCCAGCAGTCAACTCGACTGGGGCGGGCAGTATTTT
v_call: TRBV24-1; clone_size: once; d_call: -; j_call: TRBJ2-1; cdr3_aa: CATSDAIPGLLNEQFF; cdr3_nt: TGTGCCACCAGTGATGCGATTCCGGGACTGCTCAATGAGCAGTTCTTC
v_call: TRBV3-1/TRBV3-2; clone_size: -; d_call: TRBD2; j_call: TRBJ2-1; cdr3_aa: CASSQLWTSGRAHEQFF; cdr3_nt: TGTGCCAGCAGCCAACTCTGGACTAGCGGGAGGGCCCATGAGCAGTTCTTC
v_call: TRBV30; clone_size: -; d_call: -; j_call: TRBJ1-2; cdr3_aa: CARHGNYGYTF; cdr3_nt: TGTGCCCGACACGGGAACTATGGCTACACCTTC
v_call: TRBV5-1; clone_size: -; d_call: -; j_call: TRBJ2-5; cdr3_aa: CASSLSPDQGLETQYF; cdr3_nt: TGCGCCAGCAGCTTGTCGCCGGATCAGGGGTTGGAGACCCAGTACTTC
v_call: TRBV27; clone_size: -; d_call: -; j_call: TRBJ2-7; cdr3_aa: CASILAYEQYF; cdr3_nt: TGTGCCAGCATCCTGGCCTACGAGCAGTACTTC
v_call: TRBV6-2/TRBV6-3; clone_size: -; d_call: TRBD2; j_call: TRBJ2-7; cdr3_aa: CASSYGGGTYEQYF; cdr3_nt: TGTGCCAGCAGTTATGGCGGGGGGACCTACGAGCAGTACTTC
v_call: TRBV6-5; clone_size: -; d_call: -; j_call: TRBJ2-7; cdr3_aa: CASSNPLYEQYF; cdr3_nt: TGTGCCAGCAGCAACCCCCTCTACGAGCAGTACTTC
v_call: TRBV2; clone_size: -; d_call: -; j_call: TRBJ2-7; cdr3_aa: CASSLTFYSGRKSYEQYF; cdr3_nt: TGTGCCAGCAGTCTAACGTTTTATAGTGGCAGAAAGTCCTACGAGCAGTACTTC
v_call: TRBV2; clone_size: -; d_call: TRBD1; j_call: TRBJ1-5; cdr3_aa: CASRDTGGGNQPQHF; cdr3_nt: TGTGCCAGCAGGGATACAGGGGGCGGCAATCAGCCCCAGCATTTT
v_call: TRBV7-2; clone_size: -; d_call: TRBD2; j_call: TRBJ2-1; cdr3_aa: CASSWRTSGLTYNEQFF; cdr3_nt: TGTGCCAGCAGCTGGAGGACTAGCGGGTTAACCTACAATGAGCAGTTCTTC
v_call: TRBV9; clone_size: -; d_call: -; j_call: TRBJ2-1; cdr3_aa: CASSVSASAYNEQFF; cdr3_nt: TGTGCCAGCAGCGTTTCGGCTTCGGCCTACAATGAGCAGTTCTTC
v_call: TRBV24-1; clone_size: once; d_call: TRBD1; j_call: TRBJ2-2; cdr3_aa: CATSLTGPNTGELFF; cdr3_nt: TGTGCCACCAGCCTGACAGGGCCGAACACCGGGGAGCTGTTTTTT
v_call: TRBV27; clone_size: -; d_call: -; j_call: TRBJ1-3; cdr3_aa: CASSPMTPGNTIYF; cdr3_nt: TGTGCCAGCAGTCCGATGACTCCTGGAAACACCATATATTTT
v_call: TRBV4-3; clone_size: -; d_call: -; j_call: TRBJ2-4; cdr3_aa: CASSQGIPGASPLAKNIQYF; cdr3_nt: TGCGCCAGCAGCCAAGGGATACCAGGGGCTTCACCTCTAGCCAAAAACATTCAGTACTTC
v_call: TRBV2; clone_size: -; d_call: -; j_call: TRBJ1-1; cdr3_aa: CATFDTEAFF; cdr3_nt: TGTGCCACCTTCGACACTGAAGCTTTCTTT
v_call: TRBV3-1/TRBV3-2; clone_size: -; d_call: -; j_call: TRBJ2-7; cdr3_aa: CASGDRGRSYEQYF; cdr3_nt: TGTGCCAGCGGAGATAGGGGGAGAAGTTACGAGCAGTACTTC
v_call: TRBV20-1; clone_size: -; d_call: -; j_call: TRBJ2-3; cdr3_aa: CSAPRGDTQYF; cdr3_nt: TGCAGTGCACCCAGGGGAGATACGCAGTATTTT
v_call: TRBV5-4; clone_size: once; d_call: -; j_call: TRBJ1-1; cdr3_aa: CASSPKGRGTEAFF; cdr3_nt: TGTGCCAGCAGTCCCAAGGGTAGGGGCACTGAAGCTTTCTTT
v_call: TRBV6-5; clone_size: -; d_call: TRBD2; j_call: TRBJ2-1; cdr3_aa: CASSTLAGDEQFF; cdr3_nt: TGTGCCAGCAGTACACTAGCGGGAGATGAGCAGTTCTTC
v_call: TRBV5-1; clone_size: -; d_call: -; j_call: TRBJ1-2; cdr3_aa: CASSLTEGYGYTF; cdr3_nt: TGCGCCAGCAGCTTGACGGAAGGCTATGGCTACACCTTC
v_call: TRBV7-2; clone_size: -; d_call: TRBD2; j_call: TRBJ2-5; cdr3_aa: CASSSLGGIETQYF; cdr3_nt: TGTGCCAGCAGCTCCTTGGGAGGGATTGAGACCCAGTACTTC
v_call: TRBV7-9; clone_size: -; d_call: -; j_call: TRBJ2-1; cdr3_aa: CASSLSTANEQFF; cdr3_nt: TGTGCCAGCAGCCTATCTACTGCCAATGAGCAGTTCTTC
v_call: TRBV28; clone_size: -; d_call: -; j_call: TRBJ1-5; cdr3_aa: CALPRDSNQPQHF; cdr3_nt: TGTGCGCTACCTAGGGATAGCAATCAGCCCCAGCATTTT
v_call: TRBV3-1/TRBV3-2; clone_size: once; d_call: TRBD1; j_call: TRBJ1-1; cdr3_aa: CASSQVPGGTEAFF; cdr3_nt: TGTGCCAGCAGCCAAGTTCCAGGGGGAACTGAAGCTTTCTTT
v_call: TRBV7-8; clone_size: -; d_call: -; j_call: TRBJ2-7; cdr3_aa: CASSNRLNQYYEQYF; cdr3_nt: TGTGCCAGCAGCAATCGACTAAATCAATACTACGAGCAGTACTTC
v_call: TRBV5-6; clone_size: -; d_call: -; j_call: TRBJ1-3; cdr3_aa: CASTPRKGRNTIYF; cdr3_nt: TGTGCCAGCACCCCGAGGAAGGGGAGGAACACCATATATTTT
v_call: TRBV11-1; clone_size: -; d_call: TRBD1; j_call: TRBJ2-7; cdr3_aa: CASSGQGYEQYF; cdr3_nt: TGTGCCAGCAGCGGACAGGGTTACGAGCAGTACTTC
v_call: TRBV19; clone_size: once; d_call: -; j_call: TRBJ2-5; cdr3_aa: CASSLTVLGETQYF; cdr3_nt: TGTGCCAGTAGTTTGACAGTTTTGGGAGAGACCCAGTACTTC
v_call: TRBV7-2; clone_size: -; d_call: TRBD2; j_call: TRBJ2-2; cdr3_aa: CASSHPPNSGGSTGELFF; cdr3_nt: TGTGCCAGCAGCCATCCCCCCAATAGCGGGGGATCCACCGGGGAGCTGTTTTTT
v_call: TRBV5-1; clone_size: -; d_call: -; j_call: TRBJ2-1; cdr3_aa: CASSLGREAEQFF; cdr3_nt: TGCGCCAGCAGCTTGGGGAGGGAAGCTGAGCAGTTCTTC
v_call: TRBV3-1/TRBV3-2; clone_size: once; d_call: TRBD1; j_call: TRBJ2-3; cdr3_aa: CASRHRGTDTQYF; cdr3_nt: TGTGCCAGCAGACACAGGGGAACAGATACGCAGTATTTT
v_call: TRBV21-1; clone_size: -; d_call: -; j_call: TRBJ2-7; cdr3_aa: CASSKAPREQYF; cdr3_nt: TGTGCCAGCAGCAAAGCCCCGAGGGAGCAGTACTTC
v_call: TRBV27; clone_size: -; d_call: -; j_call: TRBJ1-5; cdr3_aa: CASSSINQPQHF; cdr3_nt: TGTGCCAGCAGTTCGATCAATCAGCCCCAGCATTTT
v_call: TRBV7-8; clone_size: -; d_call: -; j_call: TRBJ1-3; cdr3_aa: CASSAGLFGTIYF; cdr3_nt: TGTGCCAGCAGCGCCGGACTGTTTGGCACCATATATTTT